This section outlines one T cell receptor beta chain sequence together with its context. MiXCR, applied by TCRdb to the 5' RACE reads, yields one record per CDR3 protein. The table records roughly 280,000 distinct CDR3 sequences, roughly 9% of them present only once. This entry comes from a study of identical twins. The CDR3 sequence is 15 residues long. Trimming shortened V by 6 bases and J by 5 bases, and 19 bases separated the two germline ends. These same data were also listed under a study on yellow fever vaccine responses in identical twins.

The receptor comes from a woman under 30 in good health. The chain couples TRBV23-1 to TRBJ2-5; D is undetermined. TRBV23-1 is classed as an ORF, of uncertain function. The source material was CD8+ T cells sorted from blood. The CDR3 coding sequence is TGCGCCAGCAGCTACGTGAAAGTAACTCGGGAGACCCAGTACTTC. Its translation is CASSYVKVTRETQYF.